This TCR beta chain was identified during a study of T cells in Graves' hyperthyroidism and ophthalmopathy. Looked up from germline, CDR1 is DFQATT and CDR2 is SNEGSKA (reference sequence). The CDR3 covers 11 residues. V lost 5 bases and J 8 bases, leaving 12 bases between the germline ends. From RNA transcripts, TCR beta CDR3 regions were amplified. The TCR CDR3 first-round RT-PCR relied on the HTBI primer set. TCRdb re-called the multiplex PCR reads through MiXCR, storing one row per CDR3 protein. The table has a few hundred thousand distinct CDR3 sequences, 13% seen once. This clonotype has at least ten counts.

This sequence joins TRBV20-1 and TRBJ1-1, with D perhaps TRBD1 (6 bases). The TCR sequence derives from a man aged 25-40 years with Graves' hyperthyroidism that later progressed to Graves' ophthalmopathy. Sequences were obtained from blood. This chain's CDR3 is CSAEGTNEAFF. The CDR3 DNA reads TGCAGTGCTGAAGGGACAAACGAAGCTTTCTTT.